What follows are 7 T cell receptor beta chains derived from one specimen sequenced in a study of cytomegalovirus exposure and HLA in healthy donors. Sequenced by immunoSEQ multiplex PCR; TCRdb stores in-frame clones only, minus some. The sample contains roughly 120,000 clones, roughly 90% of which appear only once. The sequenced sample was PBMCs. Receptors were obtained from a woman aged 18-35 years in good health and CMV-seropositive.

V usage is TRBV5-5 and J usage is TRBJ1-2; tentative D call: TRBD1 (5 bases). The V gene lost 4 bases and the J gene lost 0 bases, with 16 bases spanning the gap. Per germline, CDR1 SGHKS and CDR2 YYEKEE (reference sequence). This CDR3 region has 16 residues. This CDR3 is CASSPPGGSANYGYTF. DNA of the CDR3: TGTGCCAGCAGCCCCCCCGGGGGGTCGGCTAACTATGGCTACACCTTC.

This chain links TRBV19 with TRBJ2-7; 7 bases are a match to TRBD1. This CDR3 region has 14 residues. Trimming took 9 bases from V and 1 from J; bases not matched to a gene: 9. From germline, CDR1 is LNHDA and CDR2 SQIVND (reference sequence). DNA for the CDR3: TGTGCCAGCTCGGGACAGACCTTTTCCTACGAGCAGTACTTC. Encoded protein: CASSGQTFSYEQYF.

V gene TRBV9 combines with J gene TRBJ2-1; 9 bases match TRBD2. Germline assignment: CDR1 SGDLS and CDR2 YYNGEE. Germline trimming cut 4 bases from V and 6 bases from J; bases unmatched to any gene: 11. The CDR3 has 16 residues. The CDR3 region has the DNA TGTGCCAGCAGCCCCCGTGATAGCGGGGGTACCAATGAGCAGTTCTTC. Its translation is CASSPRDSGGTNEQFF.

This clone was recorded once. The rearrangement uses TRBV2 and TRBJ1-1; D gene uncertain. Germline CDR1 is SNHLY and CDR2 is FYNNEI. Trimming cost V 7 bases and J 6 bases, with 21 bases left between them. The CDR3 runs to 15 residues. CDR3 nucleotide sequence: TGTGCCAGCAAGCAGTGGGCCGGGTGGGAGCCTGAAGCTTTCTTT. It encodes CASKQWAGWEPEAFF.

V and J are TRBV5-1 and TRBJ2-7; no definite D call. Per the germline V gene, CDR1 is SGHRS and CDR2 is YFSETQ. Trimming pared 4 bases from V and 3 bases from J, leaving 8 bases between. The CDR3 totals 12 residues. This CDR3 reads CASSAQFYEQYF. CDR3 sequence (DNA): TGCGCCAGCAGCGCACAGTTCTACGAGCAGTACTTC. The full variable domain, in which reference TRBV5-1 and TRBJ2-7 provide the parts outside the CDR3, is KAGVTQTPRYLIKTRGQQVTLSCSPISGHRSVSWYQQTPGQGLQFLFEYFSETQRNKGNFPGRFSGRQFSNSRSEMNVSTLELGDSALYLCASSAQFYEQYFGPGTRLTVT.

This chain joins TRBV29-1 and TRBJ1-2; 7 bases agree with TRBD1. The CDR3 totals 16 residues. The ends lost 1 base at V and 8 bases at J; junction bases unmatched: 16. The germline gives CDR1 SQVTM, CDR2 ANQGSEA. CDR3 in DNA: TGCAGCGTTGAAGGCTTTATGGGACAGCCGGCTGGAGGCTACACCTTC. This translates into CSVEGFMGQPAGGYTF.

Concerning this clone itself: Different DNA sequences within this sample yield the same CDR3. The genes are TRBV5-4 and TRBJ2-3; D perhaps matches TRBD1 (6 bases). Germline V gene lookup returns CDR1 SGHNT and CDR2 YYREEE (reference sequence). There are 14 residues in the CDR3. Trimming pared 0 bases from V and 3 bases from J, leaving 8 bases between. Here the CDR3 DNA reads TGTGCCAGCAGCTTGGGACAGGCGACAGATACGCAGTATTTT. Protein product: CASSLGQATDTQYF.